The 27 T cell receptor beta chains listed next were all sequenced from one sample in a study of molecular identifiers for immune sequencing clone quantification. TCRdb independently ran MiXCR on the PCR reads; one entry per CDR3 protein. This sample has approximately 670,000 distinct CDR3 sequences; less than 20% occur once, and the top ten carry roughly 0.85%. The sample was naive CD8+ T cells from blood, with Jurkat cell RNA spiked in. Subset specified: FACS-sorted CD8+CD4-CCR7+CD45RA+ naive T cells. The receptors were sampled from a human donor in good health. Some libraries in this study had Jurkat cell RNA spiked in.

A remark on this clonotype: Since a much larger clone is just one base distant, this may be a read error. This sequence joins TRBV7-9 and TRBJ2-1, with 9 positions matching TRBD1. Germline V gene data show CDR1 as SEHNR and CDR2 as FQNEAQ (reference sequence). V shed 8 bases and J 3 bases; nucleotides not matched to a gene: 8. This CDR3 contains 15 residues. In DNA, the CDR3 is TGTGCCAGCCCACCGGGACAGGGTGTCTACAATGAGCAGTTCTTC. This codes for CASPPGQGVYNEQFF.

The chain recombines TRBV19 with TRBJ1-2; no clear D gene. Per germline, CDR1 LNHDA and CDR2 SQIVND (reference sequence). Trimming removed 3 bases at V and 1 base at J, with 12 bases between. This CDR3 is 15 amino acids long. The CDR3 sequence: CASSISLGINYGYTF. CDR3 bases: TGTGCCAGTAGTATTAGCCTCGGGATTAACTATGGCTACACCTTC.

This clonotype has a count of ten or more. It is unclear where the CDR3 begins or ends on the DNA, so no DNA is shown, and the CDR3 is as TCRdb lists it. The V gene is TRBV6-2 or TRBV6-3, the J gene TRBJ2-7. Germline V CDR1 and CDR2: MNHEY, SVGEGT. The CDR3 length equals 14 residues, ends included. The CDR3 sequence is CASSSSVLSYEQYF.

This clonotype was seen at least ten times. In DNA form, the CDR3 reads TGCGCCAGCAGCCAAGATTCGGCTAGCGGGGCAGATACGCAGTATTTT. Protein product: CASSQDSASGADTQYF. V and J are TRBV4-3 and TRBJ2-3; 9 bases align to TRBD2. The CDR3 runs 16 residues. Germline V gene sequence: CDR1 LGHNA, CDR2 YSLEER. J was trimmed by 4 bases and V by 0 bases; bases with no gene match: 5.

This clonotype was observed a few times. A read error may be the cause here, since a much bigger clone is one base away. J is TRBJ1-4 and V is TRBV7-9; D call uncertain. The CDR3 length is 15 residues. Trimming pared 10 bases from V and 0 bases from J, leaving 15 bases between. Per the germline V gene, CDR1 is SEHNR and CDR2 is FQNEAQ (reference sequence). The CDR3 DNA is TGTGCCACTAGCGGGCAGAACGCAACTAATGAAAAACTGTTTTTT. Its protein is CATSGQNATNEKLFF.

This clonotype was detected many times. This chain uses TRBV27 with TRBJ2-7, with D maybe TRBD1 (5 bases). In germline, CDR1 is MNHEY, CDR2 SMNVEV (reference sequence). This CDR3 is 14 amino acids long. Trimming shortened V by 4 bases and J by 1 base, and 11 bases separated the two germline ends. The CDR3 DNA sequence: TGTGCCAGCAGTTACCAGGGAAGTTCCTACGAGCAGTACTTC. This codes for CASSYQGSSYEQYF.

This clonotype was detected ten times or more. V gene TRBV12-3 or TRBV12-4 combines with J gene TRBJ2-7, with TRBD1 identical over 9 bases. This CDR3 has 15 amino acids. V trimming: 5 bases; J trimming: 4 bases; junction bases outside the gene matches: 9. The CDR3 bases are TGTGCCAGCAGTACCTCCGGGACAGGGTGGTACGAGCAGTACTTC. Protein: CASSTSGTGWYEQYF.

Many counts were recorded for this clonotype. V usage is TRBV4-1 and J usage is TRBJ2-7; TRBD1 matches at 8 bases. Trimming at V came to 1 base and at J to 2 bases, leaving 4 bases not matched to a gene. CDR3 length: 15 amino acids. Germline values: CDR1 MGHRA, CDR2 YSYEKL. The chain's CDR3 is CASSQGTGLTYEQYF. The CDR3 nucleotides read TGCGCCAGCAGCCAAGGGACAGGGCTAACCTACGAGCAGTACTTC.

The rearrangement links TRBV19 to TRBJ1-1; D gene unclear. Trimming removed 6 bases at V and 7 bases at J, with 12 bases between. The CDR3 loop spans 12 amino acids. CDR1 LNHDA and CDR2 SQIVND come from the germline V gene (reference sequence). CDR3 sequence reads: CASSEGVGEAFF. CDR3 in DNA: TGTGCCAGTAGCGAAGGTGTGGGTGAAGCTTTCTTT.

There are many counts of this clonotype. The chain carries TRBV7-9 and TRBJ1-1; 7 bases match TRBD1. The CDR3 length is 14 residues. Germline CDR1 SEHNR, CDR2 FQNEAQ (reference sequence). V trimming: 4 bases; J trimming: 7 bases; junction bases outside the gene matches: 9. The CDR3 is CASSSDAGQNEAFF. The CDR3 DNA reads TGTGCCAGCAGCTCCGACGCGGGACAGAATGAAGCTTTCTTT.

The table lists this clonotype with many counts. The chain has TRBV6-5 and TRBJ2-3; the match to TRBD2 covers 9 bases. V was clipped by 0 bases and J by 4 bases; unmatched bases: 5. Germline V gene sequence: CDR1 MNHEY, CDR2 SVGAGI. The CDR3 spans 16 residues. The CDR3 loop is CASSYSARGGADTQYF. The CDR3 nucleotides are TGTGCCAGCAGTTACTCTGCGCGGGGGGGGGCAGATACGCAGTATTTT.

At least ten counts were recorded for this clonotype. This chain joins TRBV7-9 and TRBJ1-4, with D tentatively TRBD1 (5 bases). Germline V gene lookup returns CDR1 SEHNR and CDR2 FQNEAQ (reference sequence). V lost 3 bases to trimming and J lost 1 base, with 15 bases between them. The CDR3 has 17 residues. The CDR3 region is CASSFPITGRTNEKLFF. The CDR3 DNA follows: TGTGCCAGCAGCTTTCCGATAACAGGACGAACTAATGAAAAACTGTTTTTT.

The J gene is TRBJ2-1, the V gene TRBV6-6; D is unresolved. There are 15 residues in the CDR3. V was cut by 2 bases and J by 5 bases, with 13 bases left in between. Germline V lookup: CDR1 MNHNY, CDR2 SVGAGI (reference sequence). CDR3 nucleotides: TGTGCCAGCAGTTACAGGCCCGGCCCGAACAATGAGCAGTTCTTC. It is translated as CASSYRPGPNNEQFF.

The V and J genes are TRBV5-1 and TRBJ2-2, with no clear D. The CDR3 loop spans 15 amino acids. Trimming cost V 2 bases and J 2 bases, with 10 bases left between them. Germline values: CDR1 SGHRS, CDR2 YFSETQ. The CDR3 bases are TGCGCCAGCAGCTTATATACAGCTAACACCGGGGAGCTGTTTTTT. Protein sequence: CASSLYTANTGELFF.

As for this clonotype: With a much larger clone just one base away, this may be a read error. This chain links TRBV4-1 with TRBJ2-7; D is unresolved. V lost 4 bases and J 3 bases, leaving 19 bases between the germline ends. This CDR3 is 16 amino acids long. Germline assignment: CDR1 MGHRA and CDR2 YSYEKL. The CDR3 bases are TGCGCCAGCAGCCTAGCTTCGACGGACCTGAACTACGAGCAGTACTTC. Protein: CASSLASTDLNYEQYF.

This clonotype was observed a handful of times. The chain is built from TRBV7-9 and TRBJ2-1; 12 positions agree with TRBD2. CDR1 SEHNR and CDR2 FQNEAQ come from the germline V gene (reference sequence). This CDR3 has 17 residues. V lost 5 bases, J lost 10 bases, and 15 bases stayed unmatched. CDR3 nucleotides: TGTGCCAGCAGCACCACCCTGACTAGCGGGAGCACGGGGGAGCAGTTCTTC. Its translation is CASSTTLTSGSTGEQFF.

V usage is TRBV6-2 or TRBV6-3 and J usage is TRBJ2-7; D is perhaps TRBD1 (5 bases). The germline V gene encodes CDR1 MNHEY and CDR2 SVGEGT. The CDR3 spans 16 residues. Trimming cost V 4 bases and J 13 bases, with 29 bases left between them. CDR3: CASSLGRTVIYEQGYF. The DNA of the CDR3 is TGTGCCAGCAGTTTGGGGCGAACAGTGATATACGAGCAAGGTTACTTC.

This clonotype was seen repeatedly, ten times or more. This chain connects TRBV14 to TRBJ2-5; unclear D gene. This CDR3 region has 15 residues. Trimming left V 4 bases short and J 5 bases short, with 17 bases between. Germline assignment: CDR1 SGHDN and CDR2 FVKESK. CDR3 DNA sequence: TGTGCCAGCAGCCTCACGACCGCGTTTATGGAGACCCAGTACTTC. Residues: CASSLTTAFMETQYF. Variable domain in full (rest from reference TRBV14 and TRBJ2-5): EAGVTQFPSHSVIEKGQTVTLRCDPISGHDNLYWYRRVMGKEIKFLLHFVKESKQDESGMPNNRFLAERTGGTYSTLKVQPAELEDSGVYFCASSLTTAFMETQYFGPGTRLLVL.

In regard to this clonotype: This may stem from a read error, because a much larger clone lies one nucleotide away. V is TRBV7-9 and J is TRBJ2-7, with a tentative D call TRBD1 (6 bases). The CDR3 sequence is 16 residues long. Germline CDR1 is SEHNR and CDR2 is FQNEAQ (reference sequence). Trimming took 6 bases from V and 4 from J, leaving 22 bases between them. The DNA for the CDR3 is TGTGCCAGCAGGCCCCTGAGGGAACAGGGTTATTACGAGCAGTACTTC. Protein: CASRPLREQGYYEQYF.

This clonotype was seen a handful of times. The genes are TRBV6-2 or TRBV6-3 and TRBJ2-7; TRBD2 agrees at 7 bases. This CDR3 has 15 residues. Unmatched junction bases numbered 10, after V lost 6 bases and J lost 2 bases. Germline CDR1 and CDR2: MNHEY and SVGEGT. The DNA of the CDR3 is TGTGCCAGCAGCCGGGGGAGCGGGGCAACCTACGAGCAGTACTTC. Protein product: CASSRGSGATYEQYF.

At least ten counts were recorded for this clonotype. The chain couples TRBV19 to TRBJ2-1, with 10 bases matching TRBD1. Germline lookup yields CDR1 LNHDA and CDR2 SQIVND (reference sequence). This CDR3 has 19 residues. V lost 5 bases and J lost 0; bases outside the gene matches: 13. The CDR3 here is CASSPGTGALGLSYNEQFF. CDR3 sequence (DNA): TGTGCCAGTAGTCCGGGGACAGGGGCCCTAGGTCTCTCCTACAATGAGCAGTTCTTC.

This clonotype was recorded at least ten times. The chain is built from TRBV27 and TRBJ2-3; either TRBD1 or TRBD2 may fit D (5 bases each). The CDR3 has 12 residues. Trimming removed 2 bases at V and 14 bases at J, with 14 bases between. Germline V gives CDR1 MNHEY, CDR2 SMNVEV (reference sequence). CDR3 protein: CASSLIGDVRYF. The CDR3 DNA reads TGTGCCAGCAGTTTAATTGGGGACGTGCGGTATTTT.

This clonotype was observed at least ten times. The genes are TRBV2 and TRBJ2-7; unclear D gene. Germline lookup yields CDR1 SNHLY and CDR2 FYNNEI. CDR3 length: 14 amino acids. V lost 3 bases and J 2 bases, leaving 11 bases between the germline ends. The DNA for the CDR3 is TGTGCCAGCAGTGAGCTACAGACTCCCTACGAGCAGTACTTC. Translating gives CASSELQTPYEQYF.

At least ten counts were recorded for this clonotype. The rearrangement uses TRBV12-3 or TRBV12-4 and TRBJ1-6; D uncertain. The CDR3 consists of 14 residues. V was trimmed by 6 bases and J by 7 bases, leaving 13 bases between them. For the CDR3, the DNA is TGTGCCAGCAGCCCCGCGATAGGGAATTCACCCCTCCACTTT. It codes for CASSPAIGNSPLHF.

Notes on this clonotype: This may be a read error: a much more frequent sequence differs by one nucleotide. The chain uses TRBV6-5 and TRBJ1-2, with D possibly matching TRBD1 (6 bases). V was clipped by 5 bases and J by 6 bases, with 13 bases between them. Germline V gene lookup returns CDR1 MNHEY and CDR2 SVGAGI. This CDR3 comprises 13 residues. Written as DNA, the CDR3 is TGTGCCAGCAGTCTGGACGGGGGGCATGGCTACACCTTC. This gives the protein CASSLDGGHGYTF.

On this clonotype itself: Given a much more abundant clone one base away, this may be a read error. The chain employs TRBV29-1 and TRBJ2-1; the D gene could be TRBD1 or TRBD2 (5 bases each). V was cut by 3 bases and J by 4 bases, with 19 bases left in between. This CDR3 is 16 amino acids long. CDR1 and CDR2 from the germline V gene are SQVTM and ANQGSEA. CDR3 in amino acids: CSVEGSQGMNYNEQFF. The CDR3 DNA follows: TGCAGCGTTGAGGGGAGCCAGGGTATGAATTACAATGAGCAGTTCTTC.

This clonotype was observed many times. The chain is built from TRBV10-3 and TRBJ2-7, with a possible D match to TRBD1 (6 bases). V was clipped by 7 bases and J by 3 bases, with 10 bases between them. The germline gives CDR1 ENHRY, CDR2 SYGVKD. The CDR3 consists of 12 residues. CDR3 amino acids: CAITTGNYEQYF. The CDR3 DNA reads TGTGCCATCACTACAGGGAACTACGAGCAGTACTTC.